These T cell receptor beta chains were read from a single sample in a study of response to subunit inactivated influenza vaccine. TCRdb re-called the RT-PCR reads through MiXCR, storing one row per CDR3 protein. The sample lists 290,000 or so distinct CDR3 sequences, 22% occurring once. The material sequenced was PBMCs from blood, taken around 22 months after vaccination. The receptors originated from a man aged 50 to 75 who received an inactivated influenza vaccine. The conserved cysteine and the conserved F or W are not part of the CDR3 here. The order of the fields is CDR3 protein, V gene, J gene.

CDR3: ASSTGPSGYGYT
V: TRBV7-9
J: TRBJ1-2

CDR3: ASSLRLVNSYEQY
V: TRBV7-8
J: TRBJ2-7

CDR3: SASIGAGDTQY
V: TRBV20-1
J: TRBJ2-3

CDR3: ASSSQVVNTEAF
V: TRBV7-9
J: TRBJ1-1

CDR3: ASSHLPGQGRNSPLH
V: TRBV4-3
J: TRBJ1-6

CDR3: ATSRARDTNTEAF
V: TRBV15
J: TRBJ1-1

CDR3: AISGSGGARTDTQY
V: TRBV10-3
J: TRBJ2-3

CDR3: ASSLEGTRNQPQH
V: TRBV7-9
J: TRBJ1-5

CDR3: ASSRGNEQY
V: TRBV12-3/TRBV12-4
J: TRBJ2-7

CDR3: AISTGARNGPETQY
V: TRBV10-3
J: TRBJ2-5

CDR3: ASSLVAVYNEQF
V: TRBV5-1
J: TRBJ2-1

CDR3: ASSFQPDYGYT
V: TRBV5-1
J: TRBJ1-2

CDR3: SARASQGEGKLF
V: TRBV20-1
J: TRBJ1-4

CDR3: ASSDIAGRSTDTQY
V: TRBV9
J: TRBJ2-3

CDR3: ASTGSNTGELF
V: TRBV28
J: TRBJ2-2

CDR3: ASSDRGSADTQY
V: TRBV10-2
J: TRBJ2-3

CDR3: ASSLPFVVAGTYNEQF
V: TRBV11-1
J: TRBJ2-1

CDR3: ASSQLGMNTGELF
V: TRBV7-2
J: TRBJ2-2

CDR3: ASRLQGVTTEAF
V: TRBV2
J: TRBJ1-1

CDR3: ASSHLPGPSMNTEAF
V: TRBV4-1
J: TRBJ1-1

CDR3: SATGQGANGNTIY
V: TRBV20-1
J: TRBJ1-3

CDR3: ASSSFLGVYGYT
V: TRBV28
J: TRBJ1-2

CDR3: ASSLHSGQETQY
V: TRBV5-1
J: TRBJ2-5

CDR3: ASSPGTGRNTIY
V: TRBV7-2
J: TRBJ1-3

CDR3: ASSPLGGGRPQH
V: TRBV3-1
J: TRBJ1-5

CDR3: ASSLDRGVYTEAF
V: TRBV7-6
J: TRBJ1-1

CDR3: ATEPGTYEQY
V: TRBV28
J: TRBJ2-7

CDR3: SVDDREEGGELF
V: TRBV29-1
J: TRBJ2-2

CDR3: ASTGTRNQPQH
V: TRBV28
J: TRBJ1-5

CDR3: ASSLRDPNNEQF
V: TRBV5-1
J: TRBJ2-1

CDR3: ASSPAQGGNIQY
V: TRBV18
J: TRBJ2-4

CDR3: ASSRLSTASQVTQY
V: TRBV28
J: TRBJ2-5

CDR3: ASSFDRANTGELF
V: TRBV5-1
J: TRBJ2-2

CDR3: ASSLWDRRINEKLF
V: TRBV28
J: TRBJ1-4

CDR3: ASSPISSGTPRSGNTIY
V: TRBV18
J: TRBJ1-3

CDR3: ASSLSQGETQY
V: TRBV11-2
J: TRBJ2-5

CDR3: AIGTGGQADTQY
V: TRBV10-3
J: TRBJ2-3

CDR3: ASSLGETEAF
V: TRBV12-3/TRBV12-4
J: TRBJ1-1

CDR3: SARDQGNQPQH
V: TRBV20-1
J: TRBJ1-5

CDR3: ASSEAITSYRGNQPQH
V: TRBV6-1
J: TRBJ1-5

CDR3: ASSTNRHGYT
V: TRBV3-1
J: TRBJ1-2

CDR3: ASSQGRGSTGELF
V: TRBV3-1
J: TRBJ2-2

CDR3: ASKQSGGHEQF
V: TRBV6-1
J: TRBJ2-1

CDR3: SAREQGSGLLSGAKNIQY
V: TRBV20-1
J: TRBJ2-4

CDR3: ASSTTGRYNEQF
V: TRBV25-1
J: TRBJ2-1

CDR3: ASSQVGQQETQY
V: TRBV4-3
J: TRBJ2-5

CDR3: ASSLLAGWDGYT
V: TRBV7-9
J: TRBJ1-2

CDR3: ASRPLGPAETQY
V: TRBV12-3/TRBV12-4
J: TRBJ2-5

CDR3: ASSARAGSSYNEQF
V: TRBV7-7
J: TRBJ2-1

CDR3: SARGQGAGASYNEQF
V: TRBV20-1
J: TRBJ2-1

CDR3: AWSQRGRSNEKLF
V: TRBV30
J: TRBJ1-4

CDR3: AISGQGDQPQH
V: TRBV10-3
J: TRBJ1-5